This TCR beta chain originates from a study of T cells in Graves' hyperthyroidism and ophthalmopathy. V was shortened by 3 bases and J by 5 bases, with 13 bases between the two germline ends. Germline loops: CDR1 SQVTM, CDR2 ANQGSEA. The CDR3 covers 14 residues. Amplification of TCR beta CDR3 regions was performed using RNA transcripts as template. TCR CDR3 underwent first-round RT-PCR with the HTBI primer set. One entry per CDR3 protein results from TCRdb running MiXCR on the multiplex PCR reads. The table shows some 600,000 distinct CDR3 sequences, with 35% to 55% occurring only once. No ophthalmopathy progression within 18 months constituted stable Graves' hyperthyroidism. Patients having uncontrolled infection, another autoimmune disease, pregnancy or lactation were not included. Findings and caveats of the study: A model using 13 V-J features told ophthalmopathy apart from stable hyperthyroidism. Blood also held most thyroid clonotypes expanded beyond 0.001.

Points on this clonotype: Its target is not known.

The clonotype was recovered from a woman between 18 and 30 years old with Graves' hyperthyroidism. Sequenced input: peripheral blood or thyroid tissue (not recorded which). The rearrangement links TRBV29-1 to TRBJ2-2; maybe TRBD2 (7 bases). The CDR3: CSVDKGGGTGELFF. The CDR3 nucleotides read TGCAGCGTTGATAAGGGAGGGGGAACCGGGGAGCTGTTTTTT.